This T cell receptor beta chain was sequenced during a study of CD8 T cells in ankylosing spondylitis. Notes on the study in general: Blood of patients with ankylosing spondylitis appeared to be characterized by a TCR beta motif of several highly homologous variants.

This clonotype was detected only a few times. Its specificity is unknown. Researchers built TCR beta libraries using quantitative 5'-RACE with molecular barcodes. One entry per CDR3 protein results from TCRdb running MiXCR on the 5' RACE reads. The data show under 850,000 distinct CDR3 sequences, 15% to 20% seen once. Germline-derived CDR1 and CDR2 are LGHNA and YSLEER. The V gene lost 4 bases and the J gene lost 9 bases, with 17 bases spanning the gap. The CDR3 covers 14 residues. The receptor's source is a male donor with ankylosing spondylitis. Input material: blood, either unsorted or a sorted T cell fraction (not recorded which). The chain has TRBV4-3 and TRBJ2-3; D may be TRBD1 (7 bases). The CDR3 reads CASSPGQAAGTQYF. As DNA, the CDR3 is TGCGCCAGCAGCCCAGGACAGGCCGCGGGGACGCAGTATTTT.